In its sample, the clone carrying this TCR beta chain was seen many times. Its matching antigen is unknown. There are 14 residues in the CDR3. Trimming stripped 6 bases from V and 0 bases from J, with 8 bases between. CDR1 MNHEY and CDR2 SVGAGI come from the germline V gene. Next came a second PCR, run for about 6 to 12 cycles, which used a sample-barcoded 5' primer along with a J-beta primer mix. Using its own MiXCR run on the 5' RACE reads, TCRdb lists one record per CDR3 protein. The sample yields approximately 810,000 distinct CDR3 sequences, about 28% seen once. These data come from a study of blood T cells in healthy people across ages. General study findings and limits: Whereas aged donors had fewer naive CD4+ cells, long-lived donors had more of them and higher diversity.

The sequenced sample consisted of blood. The V call is TRBV6-5, the J call TRBJ1-4; no reliable D call. This receptor was obtained from an elderly woman in good health. The chain's CDR3 is CASRNTATNEKLFF. As DNA, the CDR3 is TGTGCCAGCAGAAACACTGCAACTAATGAAAAACTGTTTTTT.